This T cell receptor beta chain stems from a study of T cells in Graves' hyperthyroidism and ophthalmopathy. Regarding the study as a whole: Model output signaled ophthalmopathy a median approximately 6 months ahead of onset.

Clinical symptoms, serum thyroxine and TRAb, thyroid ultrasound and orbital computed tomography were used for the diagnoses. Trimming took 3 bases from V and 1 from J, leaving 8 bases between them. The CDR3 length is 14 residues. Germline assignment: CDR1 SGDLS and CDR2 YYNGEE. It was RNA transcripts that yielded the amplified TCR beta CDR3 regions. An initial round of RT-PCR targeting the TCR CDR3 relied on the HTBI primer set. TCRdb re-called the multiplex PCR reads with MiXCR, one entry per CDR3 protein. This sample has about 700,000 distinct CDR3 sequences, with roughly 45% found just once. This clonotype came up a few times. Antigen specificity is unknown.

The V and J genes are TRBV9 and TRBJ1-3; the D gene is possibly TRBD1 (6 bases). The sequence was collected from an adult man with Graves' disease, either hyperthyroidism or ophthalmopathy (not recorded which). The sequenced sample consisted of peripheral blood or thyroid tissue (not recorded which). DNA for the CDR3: TGTGCCAGCAGCGCTGGGACATCTGGAAACACCATATATTTT. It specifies CASSAGTSGNTIYF.